This T cell receptor beta chain originates from a study of post-analysis software for immune sequencing data. The TCR beta cDNA libraries contained unique molecular identifiers. Via MiXCR, TCRdb re-called the PCR reads, giving one row per CDR3 protein. The profile shows roughly 430,000 distinct CDR3 sequences, about 40% of them singletons. This clonotype originated in a girl aged 2-15 years with multiple sclerosis. Sequencing was carried out using blood.

The CDR3 region is CASSSITGYGYTF. DNA of the CDR3: TGCGCCAGCAGCTCGATTACAGGTTATGGCTACACCTTC. This chain uses TRBV5-1 with TRBJ1-2; possible D gene TRBD1, 5 bases. Germline CDR1 and CDR2: SGHRS and YFSETQ. V was cut by 3 bases and J by 5 bases, with 11 bases left in between. This CDR3 comprises 13 residues. Drawing the rest from reference TRBV5-1 and TRBJ1-2, the complete variable domain is KAGVTQTPRYLIKTRGQQVTLSCSPISGHRSVSWYQQTPGQGLQFLFEYFSETQRNKGNFPGRFSGRQFSNSRSEMNVSTLELGDSALYLCASSSITGYGYTFGSGTRLTVV.